This section outlines one T cell receptor beta chain sequence together with its context. The CDR3 runs 17 residues. CDR1 is MNHEY and CDR2 is SMNVEV in the germline V gene (reference sequence). V trimming: 3 bases; J trimming: 3 bases; junction bases outside the gene matches: 10. This sample was taken from a study of blood T cell repertoires in COVID-19. Study in general: Some COVID-19 samples were acute and others convalescent; all came from the United States, Italy and Spain.

Repertoires were generated with immunoSEQ multiplex PCR, while TCRdb's copy carries only in-frame clones and drops some. Among over 250,000 clones, over 80% were seen once, and the ten largest hold approximately 6%. The chain links TRBV27 to TRBJ2-2; 7 positions match TRBD2. The receptor was isolated from a woman aged 45-59 years with COVID-19, enrolled during active disease. What was sequenced was peripheral blood. CDR3 protein: CASSLLLLARDTGELFF. CDR3 coding DNA: TGTGCCAGCAGTTTGTTGTTACTAGCGCGGGACACCGGGGAGCTGTTTTTT.